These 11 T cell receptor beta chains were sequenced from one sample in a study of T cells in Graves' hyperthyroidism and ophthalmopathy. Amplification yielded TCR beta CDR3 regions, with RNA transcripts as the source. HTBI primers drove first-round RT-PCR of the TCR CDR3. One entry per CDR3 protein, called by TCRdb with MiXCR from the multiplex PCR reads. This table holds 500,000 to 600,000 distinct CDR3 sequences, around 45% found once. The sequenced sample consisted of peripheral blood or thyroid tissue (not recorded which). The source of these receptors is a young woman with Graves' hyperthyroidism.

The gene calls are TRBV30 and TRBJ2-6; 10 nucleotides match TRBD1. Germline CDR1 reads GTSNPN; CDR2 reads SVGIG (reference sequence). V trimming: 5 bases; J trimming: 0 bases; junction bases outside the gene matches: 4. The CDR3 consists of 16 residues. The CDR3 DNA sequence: TGTGCCTGGGGGACAGGGGTTTACTCTGGGGCCAACGTCCTGACTTTC. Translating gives CAWGTGVYSGANVLTF.

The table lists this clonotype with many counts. Here the CDR3 DNA reads TGCAGTGCTGTGCCGGCACAGGGCACTGGGGCCAACGTCCTGACTTTC. This gives the protein CSAVPAQGTGANVLTF. The chain recombines TRBV20-1 with TRBJ2-6; tentatively, D is TRBD1 (6 bases). Trimming left V 5 bases short and J 2 bases short, with 16 bases between. The CDR3 consists of 16 residues. Germline V CDR1 and CDR2: DFQATT, SNEGSKA (reference sequence).

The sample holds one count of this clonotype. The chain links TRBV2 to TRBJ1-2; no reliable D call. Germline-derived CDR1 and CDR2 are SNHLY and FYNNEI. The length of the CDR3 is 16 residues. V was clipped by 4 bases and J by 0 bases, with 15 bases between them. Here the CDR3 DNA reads TGTGCCAGCAGTGCCACGGTGAGGATAGCTAACTATGGCTACACCTTC. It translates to CASSATVRIANYGYTF.

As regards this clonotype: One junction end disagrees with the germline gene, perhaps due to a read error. The CDR3 is CACWHGQGDFRYIF. The CDR3 region has the DNA TGTGCCTGTTGGCATGGACAGGGGGATTTCCGCTACATCTTC. V usage is TRBV30 and J usage is TRBJ1-2; 10 nucleotides line up with TRBD1. CDR1 and CDR2 from the germline V gene are GTSNPN and SVGIG (reference sequence). CDR3 size: 14 residues.

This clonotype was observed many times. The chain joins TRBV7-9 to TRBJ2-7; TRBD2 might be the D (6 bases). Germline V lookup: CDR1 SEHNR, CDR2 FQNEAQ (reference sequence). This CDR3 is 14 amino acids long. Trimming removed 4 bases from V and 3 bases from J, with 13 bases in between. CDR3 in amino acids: CASSSRLGGYEQYF. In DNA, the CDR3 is TGTGCCAGCAGCTCCCGACTGGGGGGCTACGAGCAGTACTTC.

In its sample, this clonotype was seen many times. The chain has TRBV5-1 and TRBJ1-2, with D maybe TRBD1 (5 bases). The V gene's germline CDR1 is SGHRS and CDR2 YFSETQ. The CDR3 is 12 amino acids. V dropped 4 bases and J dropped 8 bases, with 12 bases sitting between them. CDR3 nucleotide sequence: TGCGCCAGCAGCCTGGGGGAGTCCGGCTACACCTTC. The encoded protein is CASSLGESGYTF.

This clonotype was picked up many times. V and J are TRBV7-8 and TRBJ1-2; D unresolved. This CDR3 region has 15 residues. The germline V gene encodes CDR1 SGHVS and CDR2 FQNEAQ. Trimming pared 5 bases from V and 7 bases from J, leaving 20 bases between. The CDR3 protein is CASSTHTAAGRGYTF. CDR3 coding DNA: TGTGCCAGCAGCACCCATACGGCGGCAGGTCGTGGCTACACCTTC.

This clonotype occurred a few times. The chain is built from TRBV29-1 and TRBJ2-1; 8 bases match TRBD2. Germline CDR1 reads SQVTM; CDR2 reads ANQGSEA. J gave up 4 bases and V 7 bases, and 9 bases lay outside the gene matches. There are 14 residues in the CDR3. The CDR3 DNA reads TGCAGCGCGTTACTAGCGGCCTCTTACAATGAGCAGTTCTTC. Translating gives CSALLAASYNEQFF.

As DNA, the CDR3 is TGTGCCAGCCGTTCGGACAGGGGGCGCCGGGACGAGCAGTACTTC. Translation gives CASRSDRGRRDEQYF. The chain recombines TRBV7-9 with TRBJ2-7; the match to TRBD1 covers 11 bases. In germline, CDR1 is SEHNR, CDR2 FQNEAQ (reference sequence). CDR3 length: 15 amino acids. The J segment lost 5 bases and the V segment lost 8 bases, leaving 11 bases of the junction unmatched.

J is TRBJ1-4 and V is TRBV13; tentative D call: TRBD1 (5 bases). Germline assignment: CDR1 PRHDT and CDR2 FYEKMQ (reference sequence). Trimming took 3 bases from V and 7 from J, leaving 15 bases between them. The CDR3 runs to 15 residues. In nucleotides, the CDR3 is TGTGCCAGCAGCTTGCGGACACCCGAGACTGAAAAACTGTTTTTT. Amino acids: CASSLRTPETEKLFF.

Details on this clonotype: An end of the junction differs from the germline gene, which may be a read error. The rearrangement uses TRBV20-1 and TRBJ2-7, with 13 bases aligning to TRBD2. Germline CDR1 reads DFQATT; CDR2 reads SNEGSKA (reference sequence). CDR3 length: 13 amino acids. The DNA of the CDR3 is TGCAGTGCCAGAGGGACTAGCGGGGTCGAGCAGTACTTC. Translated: CSARGTSGVEQYF.